This T cell receptor (beta chain) was sequenced during a study of T cell responses to AZD1222 COVID-19 vaccine. Study findings and constraints: Females outnumbered males among donors, who were mostly white British; clonal diversity was possibly underestimated. Reports indicate that nearly half of spike-specific TCRs are directed at unmutated variant regions. Seropositive at baseline were only a handful of AZD1222 recipients. Repertoire collection took place solely once the T cell response had peaked.

Concerning this clone itself: Its antigen is currently unknown.

Sequenced by immunoSEQ multiplex PCR; TCRdb stores in-frame clones only, minus some. The table records 75,000 to 90,000 clones, around 85% of them present only once. V dropped 3 bases and J dropped 3 bases, with 10 bases sitting between them. The CDR3 has 14 amino acids. CDR1 SGHDT and CDR2 YYEEEE come from the germline V gene. The chain is built from TRBV5-6 and TRBJ1-5; a possible D gene is TRBD1 (5 bases). The sequencing here drew on peripheral blood, taken 28 days after the second AZD1222 dose. The receptor comes from an adult who received the AZD1222 COVID-19 vaccine. Here the CDR3 DNA reads TGTGCCAGCAGCTGGGGCCAGACCAATCAGCCCCAGCATTTT. Translation: CASSWGQTNQPQHF.